The entry that follows covers one TCR beta chain sequence. Its specificity is unknown. RNA was extracted with the RNeasy kit, and a quantity of about 0.45 to 1 ug was reverse transcribed using random hexamers. MiXCR, run by TCRdb on the immunoSEQ multiplex PCR reads, gives a single entry per CDR3 protein. The sample has approximately 150,000 distinct CDR3 sequences, 94% seen once. This sample is part of a study of CD8 T cells in Susac syndrome. Study results and caveats: In its TCR sequencing and HLA analysis, the study acknowledged that the number of individuals was relatively small.

The germline V gene has CDR1 SGHVS and CDR2 FNYEAQ. The CDR3 spans 14 residues. V lost 1 base to trimming and J lost 5 bases, with 11 bases between them. The receptor's source is a human donor in good health. The sample taken for sequencing was CD4+ T cells from PBMCs. The chain has TRBV7-6 and TRBJ2-5; possibly TRBD2 for D (5 bases). This chain's CDR3 is CASSLGAGLETQYF. In DNA, the CDR3 is TGTGCCAGCAGCTTAGGGGCGGGTTTGGAGACCCAGTACTTC.